Each of the 31 T cell receptor beta chains below was sequenced from the same sample in a study of T cells in Graves' hyperthyroidism and ophthalmopathy. TCR beta CDR3 regions were amplified from RNA transcripts. An initial round of RT-PCR targeting the TCR CDR3 relied on the HTBI primer set. TCRdb re-called the multiplex PCR reads through MiXCR, storing one row per CDR3 protein. Among approximately 420,000 distinct CDR3 sequences listed, 15% were seen once. Sequenced input: blood. The receptors shown here come from a woman aged 25 to 39 with Graves' hyperthyroidism.

Points on this clonotype: A much larger clonotype is one base distant, so this may be a read error. The chain couples TRBV7-2 to TRBJ1-5; possible D gene TRBD1, 6 bases. V lost 5 bases, J lost 2 bases, and 10 bases lay in between. This CDR3 spans 14 amino acids. Germline CDR1 SGHTA, CDR2 FQGNSA. CDR3 sequence: CASSRGGGNQPQHF. The CDR3 bases are TGTGCCAGCAGCCGGGGGGGCGGCAATCAGCCCCAGCATTTT.

The chain recombines TRBV5-1 with TRBJ2-3, with a possible D match to TRBD2 (5 bases). Trimming left V 4 bases short and J 6 bases short, with 15 bases between. Germline V gene data show CDR1 as SGHRS and CDR2 as YFSETQ. The CDR3 sequence is 14 residues long. The CDR3 bases are TGCGCCAGCAGCCCATACTCTTCGGGGGATACGCAGTATTTT. Encoded protein: CASSPYSSGDTQYF.

V gene TRBV15 combines with J gene TRBJ2-7; TRBD2 matches 13 bases. This CDR3 spans 15 amino acids. CDR1 and CDR2 (germline): LNHNV, YYDKDF (reference sequence). After removal of 2 bases from V and 3 bases from J, the junction contained 1 base not matched to a gene. The CDR3 spells CATSRRTSGSYEQYF. CDR3 coding DNA: TGTGCCACCAGCAGAAGGACTAGCGGGAGCTACGAGCAGTACTTC.

The rearrangement links TRBV24-1 to TRBJ1-2; the D gene is possibly TRBD1 (5 bases). This CDR3 is 13 amino acids long. The germline CDR1 and CDR2 sequences are KGHDR and SFDVKD. Trimming pared 2 bases from V and 4 bases from J, leaving 7 bases between. The CDR3, as DNA: TGTGCCACCAGTGATTCAGGGAGCTATGGCTACACCTTC. Translation: CATSDSGSYGYTF.

The table lists this clonotype with a few counts. This chain connects TRBV4-2 to TRBJ1-2, with D hard to call. This CDR3 has 14 amino acids. CDR1 and CDR2 from the germline V gene are LGHNA and YNFKEQ. With 3 bases removed from V and 5 bases from J, the gap between germline ends came to 13 bases. The chain's CDR3 is CASSQATEIYGYTF. The CDR3 DNA reads TGTGCCAGCAGCCAGGCTACAGAAATTTATGGCTACACCTTC.

The chain combines TRBV4-1 with TRBJ2-7; D may be TRBD1 (8 bases). This CDR3 spans 16 amino acids. V was pared by 0 bases and J by 4 bases, with 16 bases between. The V gene's germline CDR1 is MGHRA and CDR2 YSYEKL. CDR3 residues: CASSQEWTGREYEQYF. The CDR3 DNA reads TGCGCCAGCAGCCAAGAGTGGACAGGGAGGGAATACGAGCAGTACTTC.

This clonotype was counted between two and nine times. This chain connects TRBV29-1 to TRBJ2-6; 8 bases line up with TRBD1. Germline V gene sequence: CDR1 SQVTM, CDR2 ANQGSEA. With 5 bases clipped from V and 4 bases from J, the junction kept 10 bases outside the gene matches. This CDR3 region has 16 residues. The CDR3 DNA follows: TGCAGCGTTCTCAGGGGGCCAGGCCAGGGGGCCAACGTCCTGACTTTC. Translation gives CSVLRGPGQGANVLTF.

Ten or more counts support this clonotype. The J gene is TRBJ2-3, the V gene TRBV20-1; 13 nucleotides match TRBD2. The V gene's germline CDR1 is DFQATT and CDR2 SNEGSKA (reference sequence). J lost 5 bases, V lost 3 bases, and 5 bases had no gene match. This CDR3 contains 15 residues. CDR3 amino acids: CSASGTSGAQDTQYF. The DNA for the CDR3 is TGCAGTGCTAGTGGGACTAGCGGGGCCCAAGATACGCAGTATTTT.

This clonotype was picked up a small number of times. This rearrangement joins TRBV24-1 to TRBJ2-1; 10 nucleotides line up with TRBD2. Trimming cost V 2 bases and J 4 bases; bases outside gene matches: 13. Per the germline V gene, CDR1 is KGHDR and CDR2 is SFDVKD. The CDR3 has 19 amino acids. The CDR3 is CATSDSLGLSGRRYNEQFF. In nucleotides, the CDR3 is TGTGCCACCAGTGATTCCCTCGGCCTTAGCGGGAGGAGGTACAATGAGCAGTTCTTC.

The chain has TRBV5-1 and TRBJ2-5; 7 nucleotides agree with TRBD1. In germline, CDR1 is SGHRS, CDR2 YFSETQ. There are 14 residues in the CDR3. The junction had 3 bases not matched to a gene; V was cut back by 2 bases and J by 2 bases. CDR3 bases: TGCGCCAGCAGCTTCGGGACAGCGCAAGAGACCCAGTACTTC. Translating gives CASSFGTAQETQYF.

This clonotype appeared many times. This rearrangement joins TRBV30 to TRBJ1-1; D remains ambiguous. The CDR3 runs 14 residues. Per the germline V gene, CDR1 is GTSNPN and CDR2 is SVGIG (reference sequence). Trimming left V 1 base short and J 4 bases short, with 13 bases between. As DNA, the CDR3 is TGTGCCTGGAGTGGGAAGGGTTCGGGCACTGAAGCTTTCTTT. This gives the protein CAWSGKGSGTEAFF.

This clonotype was observed many times. This chain connects TRBV11-1 to TRBJ2-7; TRBD1 agrees at 7 bases. Germline CDR1 reads SGHAT; CDR2 reads FQDESV (reference sequence). J gave up 3 bases and V 5 bases, and 7 bases lay outside the gene matches. This CDR3 region has 14 residues. Written as DNA, the CDR3 is TGTGCCAGCAGCCCGACAGGGTTAATCTACGAGCAGTACTTC. Protein product: CASSPTGLIYEQYF.

The rearrangement uses TRBV2 and TRBJ1-2, with TRBD1 matching over 7 bases. The germline V gene has CDR1 SNHLY and CDR2 FYNNEI. The ends lost 3 bases at V and 5 bases at J; junction bases unmatched: 9. This CDR3 comprises 15 residues. Written as DNA, the CDR3 is TGTGCCAGCAGTGACTCGCGGGACAGTGTTTATGGCTACACCTTC. Translation gives CASSDSRDSVYGYTF. Looking up the rest from reference TRBV2 and TRBJ1-2 gives the full variable domain: EPEVTQTPSHQVTQMGQEVILRCVPISNHLYFYWYRQILGQKVEFLVSFYNNEISEKSEIFDDQFSVERPDGSNFTLKIRSTKLEDSAMYFCASSDSRDSVYGYTFGSGTRLTVV.

This clonotype was seen many times. This chain joins TRBV5-1 and TRBJ2-7; 10 nucleotides line up with TRBD2. V shed 4 bases, J shed 6 bases, and the junction held 10 bases outside the gene matches. Germline V lookup: CDR1 SGHRS, CDR2 YFSETQ. The CDR3 covers 15 residues. The CDR3 is CASSLTSGRAVEQYF. CDR3 nucleotides: TGCGCCAGCAGCCTCACGAGCGGGAGGGCCGTCGAGCAGTACTTC.

This clonotype was counted at least ten times. The genes are TRBV12-3 or TRBV12-4 and TRBJ1-1; unclear D gene. CDR3 size: 13 residues. V shed 0 bases and J shed 10 bases, with 12 bases lying between them. The CDR3 region is CASSLAHVGVAFF. The CDR3 nucleotides read TGTGCCAGCAGTTTAGCGCATGTAGGAGTAGCTTTCTTT.

V usage is TRBV3-1 and J usage is TRBJ2-1; TRBD1 might be the D (6 bases). The CDR3 extends over 17 amino acids. Germline CDR1 LGHDT, CDR2 YNNKEL (reference sequence). The germline V and J ends were trimmed by 1 base and 3 bases, with 16 bases remaining between them. CDR3 coding DNA: TGTGCCAGCAGCCAAGGTTCCACAGGGTGGAACTACAATGAGCAGTTCTTC. Amino acid sequence: CASSQGSTGWNYNEQFF.

The chain recombines TRBV10-3 with TRBJ2-2; 7 nucleotides align to TRBD1. V lost 6 bases to trimming and J lost 0 bases; unmatched junction nucleotides: 10. The CDR3 contains 17 residues. Germline V gives CDR1 ENHRY, CDR2 SYGVKD. This chain's CDR3 is CAIRPIPGTANTGELFF. The CDR3 coding sequence is TGTGCCATCAGGCCGATTCCCGGGACAGCGAACACCGGGGAGCTGTTTTTT.

The chain joins TRBV7-8 to TRBJ2-2; 11 nucleotides line up with TRBD2. Germline lookup yields CDR1 SGHVS and CDR2 FQNEAQ. The CDR3 runs to 19 residues. The V segment lost 1 base and the J segment 5 bases; nucleotides outside the gene matches: 12. CDR3 coding DNA: TGTGCCAGCAGCTTAGTTCTAGCGGGAGGCGGGTCGGATACCGGGGAGCTGTTTTTT. Amino acids: CASSLVLAGGGSDTGELFF.

Details on this clonotype: Compared with germline, one end of the junction differs, possibly owing to a read error. This sequence joins TRBV29-1 and TRBJ1-1; maybe TRBD1 (5 bases). The germline V gene encodes CDR1 SQVTM and CDR2 ANQGSEA. This CDR3 contains 14 residues. This CDR3 is CSVDYGQLNAEAFF. The CDR3 DNA reads as TGCAGCGTTGATTACGGACAATTGAACGCTGAAGCTTTCTTT.

This clonotype appeared a few times. The rearrangement joins TRBV2 to TRBJ1-4; no firm D call. V was pared by 4 bases and J by 8 bases, with 11 bases between. This CDR3 region has 13 residues. Germline values: CDR1 SNHLY, CDR2 FYNNEI. Here the CDR3 DNA reads TGTGCCAGCAGTGGTGGATATCGAGAAAAACTGTTTTTT. This codes for CASSGGYREKLFF.

This clonotype has a handful of counts. The chain employs TRBV27 and TRBJ2-7; 9 nucleotides line up with TRBD1. Germline CDR1 reads MNHEY; CDR2 reads SMNVEV (reference sequence). The CDR3 has 15 residues. Trimming at V came to 6 bases and at J to 3 bases, leaving 9 bases not matched to a gene. The CDR3 region is CASSPLGQGVYEQYF. The CDR3, as DNA: TGTGCCAGCAGCCCCCTGGGACAGGGAGTCTACGAGCAGTACTTC.

This clonotype appeared many times. This chain joins TRBV20-1 and TRBJ2-1; 14 bases agree with TRBD2. Trimming removed 5 bases from V and 0 bases from J; junction bases left unmatched: 9. The CDR3 loop spans 18 amino acids. Germline V gives CDR1 DFQATT, CDR2 SNEGSKA (reference sequence). CDR3 region: CSAGLAGGRTSSYNEQFF. CDR3 nucleotide sequence: TGCAGTGCTGGACTAGCGGGAGGACGAACTAGCTCCTACAATGAGCAGTTCTTC.

This clonotype turned up a few times. This chain uses TRBV4-1 with TRBJ1-1; 7 bases line up with TRBD1. With V trimmed by 3 bases and J by 0 bases, 7 bases remained unmatched. The germline V gene has CDR1 MGHRA and CDR2 YSYEKL. CDR3 length equals 16 residues. The CDR3 coding sequence is TGCGCCAGCAGCCAGACAGGGCAATCGGTGAACACTGAAGCTTTCTTT. Residues: CASSQTGQSVNTEAFF.

The chain recombines TRBV29-1 with TRBJ2-5; the D gene is possibly TRBD1 (5 bases). V lost 4 bases and J lost 7, with 16 bases in between. CDR3 length: 13 amino acids. Germline V lookup: CDR1 SQVTM, CDR2 ANQGSEA. CDR3 in DNA: TGCAGCGTTGTCTCAGGGAATGTGGGGACCCAGTACTTC. This sequence encodes CSVVSGNVGTQYF.

In this sample, this clonotype turned up a few times. This chain connects TRBV2 to TRBJ1-5; no clear D. Germline V gene data show CDR1 as SNHLY and CDR2 as FYNNEI. This CDR3 has 16 residues. Between the trimmed V and J ends, which lost 6 bases and 5 bases, there was a span of 20 bases. This CDR3 reads CASRIGGQIGDQPQHF. The CDR3 bases are TGTGCCAGCAGAATCGGAGGCCAGATCGGAGATCAGCCCCAGCATTTT.

This clonotype was seen many times. This chain joins TRBV5-1 and TRBJ1-6; D remains unclear. With 0 bases removed from V and 4 bases from J, the gap between germline ends came to 8 bases. The CDR3 spans 15 residues. CDR1 and CDR2 from the germline V gene are SGHRS and YFSETQ. The CDR3 bases are TGCGCCAGCAGCTTGGACAGAGTTTATAATTCACCCCTCCACTTT. This translates into CASSLDRVYNSPLHF. Full variable domain (remainder filled in from reference TRBV5-1 and TRBJ1-6): KAGVTQTPRYLIKTRGQQVTLSCSPISGHRSVSWYQQTPGQGLQFLFEYFSETQRNKGNFPGRFSGRQFSNSRSEMNVSTLELGDSALYLCASSLDRVYNSPLHFGNGTRLTVT.

In this sample, this clonotype turned up a few times. The rearrangement uses TRBV5-1 and TRBJ1-5; D gene uncertain. The CDR3 has 15 amino acids. CDR1 is SGHRS and CDR2 is YFSETQ in the germline V gene. Deletions cut 2 bases from V and 1 base from J, with 10 bases between. The CDR3 loop is CASSFLGLSNQPQHF. The CDR3 coding sequence is TGCGCCAGCAGCTTTTTGGGCCTCAGCAATCAGCCCCAGCATTTT.

Ten or more counts support this clonotype. The CDR3 loop reads CASSSRGADNIQYF. CDR3 bases: TGTGCCAGCAGTTCCAGGGGCGCCGATAACATTCAGTACTTC. The rearrangement uses TRBV12-3 or TRBV12-4 and TRBJ2-4; TRBD1 might be the D (6 bases). This CDR3 has 14 amino acids. V shed 4 bases and J shed 7 bases, with 14 bases lying between them.

This clonotype was counted at least ten times. The chain links TRBV20-1 to TRBJ2-1, with 9 bases that match TRBD2. The germline gives CDR1 DFQATT, CDR2 SNEGSKA (reference sequence). With 0 bases clipped from V and 1 base from J, the junction kept 4 bases outside the gene matches. The CDR3 has 16 amino acids. Here the CDR3 reads CSARDESGRSYNEQFF. The CDR3, as DNA: TGCAGTGCTAGAGATGAGAGCGGGAGGTCCTACAATGAGCAGTTCTTC.

This clonotype showed up many times. This chain uses TRBV2 with TRBJ2-1, with 12 bases that match TRBD2. This CDR3 has 15 residues. The germline gives CDR1 SNHLY, CDR2 FYNNEI. J was trimmed by 10 bases and V by 6 bases; bases with no gene match: 10. The chain's CDR3 is CASRALAGGTSEQFF. The CDR3 DNA sequence: TGTGCCAGCAGAGCGCTAGCGGGAGGGACTAGCGAGCAGTTCTTC.

This clonotype has just a few counts. V gene TRBV14 combines with J gene TRBJ2-7; D may match TRBD1 or TRBD2 (5 bases each). V was clipped by 1 base and J by 4 bases, with 11 bases between them. CDR1 and CDR2 from the germline V gene are SGHDN and FVKESK. The CDR3 sequence is 14 residues long. The CDR3 is CASSQVGTRYEQYF. As DNA, the CDR3 is TGTGCCAGCAGCCAAGTTGGGACCCGTTACGAGCAGTACTTC.